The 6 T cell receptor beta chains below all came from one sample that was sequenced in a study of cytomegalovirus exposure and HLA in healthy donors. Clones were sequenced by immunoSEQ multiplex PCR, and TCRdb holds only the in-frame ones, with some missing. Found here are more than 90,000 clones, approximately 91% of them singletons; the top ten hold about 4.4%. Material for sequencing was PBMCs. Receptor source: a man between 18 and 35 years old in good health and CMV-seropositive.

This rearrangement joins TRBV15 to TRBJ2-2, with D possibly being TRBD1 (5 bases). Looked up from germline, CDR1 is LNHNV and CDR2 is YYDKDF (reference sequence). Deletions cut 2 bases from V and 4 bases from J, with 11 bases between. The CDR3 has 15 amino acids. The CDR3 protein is CATSRPMTATGELFF. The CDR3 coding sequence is TGTGCCACCAGCAGACCGATGACAGCCACCGGGGAGCTGTTTTTT. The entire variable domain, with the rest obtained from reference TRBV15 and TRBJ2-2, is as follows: DAMVIQNPRYQVTQFGKPVTLSCSQTLNHNVMYWYQQKSSQAPKLLFHYYDKDFNNEADTPDNFQSRRPNTSFCFLDIRSPGLGDTAMYLCATSRPMTATGELFFGEGSRLTVL.

DNA for the CDR3: TGTGCCAGCAGTTTAGGCCCGACAGGGGGCGGTCAGCCCCAGCATTTT. The encoded protein is CASSLGPTGGGQPQHF. This chain connects TRBV28 to TRBJ1-5; 10 bases align to TRBD1. V was clipped by 2 bases and J by 6 bases; unmatched bases: 7. Germline V CDR1 and CDR2: MDHEN, SYDVKM. This CDR3 is built from 16 residues.

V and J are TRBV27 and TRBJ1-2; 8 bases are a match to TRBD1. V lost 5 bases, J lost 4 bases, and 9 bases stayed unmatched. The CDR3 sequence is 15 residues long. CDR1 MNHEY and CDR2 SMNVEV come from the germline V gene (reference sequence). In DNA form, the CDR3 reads TGTGCCAGCAGTGCGACAGGGGAATCCGGCTATGGCTACACCTTC. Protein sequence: CASSATGESGYGYTF.

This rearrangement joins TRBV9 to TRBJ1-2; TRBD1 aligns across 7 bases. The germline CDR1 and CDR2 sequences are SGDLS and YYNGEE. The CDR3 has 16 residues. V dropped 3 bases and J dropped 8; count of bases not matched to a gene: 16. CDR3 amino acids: CASSGPRRDSAQGYTF. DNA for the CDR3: TGTGCCAGCAGCGGTCCGCGTCGGGACAGCGCGCAGGGCTACACCTTC.

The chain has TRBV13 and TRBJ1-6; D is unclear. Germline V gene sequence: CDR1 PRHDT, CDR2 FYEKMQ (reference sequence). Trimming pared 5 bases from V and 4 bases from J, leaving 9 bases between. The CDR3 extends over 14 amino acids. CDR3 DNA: TGTGCCAGCAGCCCGCGCCCATATAATTCACCCCTCCACTTT. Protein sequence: CASSPRPYNSPLHF.

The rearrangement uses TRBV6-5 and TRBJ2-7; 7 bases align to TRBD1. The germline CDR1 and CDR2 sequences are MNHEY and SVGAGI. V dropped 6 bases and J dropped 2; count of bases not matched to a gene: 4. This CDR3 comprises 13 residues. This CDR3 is CASRGTAAYEQYF. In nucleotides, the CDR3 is TGTGCCAGCAGAGGGACAGCTGCCTACGAGCAGTACTTC.